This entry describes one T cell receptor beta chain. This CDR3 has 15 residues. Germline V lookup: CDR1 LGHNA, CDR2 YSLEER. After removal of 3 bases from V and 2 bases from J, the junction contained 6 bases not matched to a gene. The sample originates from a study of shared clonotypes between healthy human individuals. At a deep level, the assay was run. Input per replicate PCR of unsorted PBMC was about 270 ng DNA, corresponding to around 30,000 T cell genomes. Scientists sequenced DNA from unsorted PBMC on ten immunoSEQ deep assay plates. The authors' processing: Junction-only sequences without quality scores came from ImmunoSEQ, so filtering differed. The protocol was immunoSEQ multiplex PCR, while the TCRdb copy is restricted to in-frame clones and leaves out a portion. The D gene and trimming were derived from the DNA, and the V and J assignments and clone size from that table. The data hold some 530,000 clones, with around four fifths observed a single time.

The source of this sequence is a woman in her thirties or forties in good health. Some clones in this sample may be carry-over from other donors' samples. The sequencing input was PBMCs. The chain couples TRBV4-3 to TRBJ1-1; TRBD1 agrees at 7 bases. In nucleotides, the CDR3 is TGCGCCAGCAGCCATACCAGGGACAGTAACACTGAAGCTTTCTTT. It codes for CASSHTRDSNTEAFF.